This T cell receptor (beta chain) was sequenced during a study of CD8 T cells in Susac syndrome. General observations from the study: It was acknowledged by the study that relatively few individuals were included in its TCR sequencing and HLA analysis.

For this clonotype: Its cognate antigen is unknown.

From germline, CDR1 is SQVTM and CDR2 ANQGSEA. The CDR3 covers 12 residues. V lost 2 bases to trimming and J lost 8 bases, with 12 bases between them. After extraction with the RNeasy kit, about 0.45 to 1 ug of the RNA was reverse transcribed using random hexamers. The TCR beta CDR3 was amplified by immunoSEQ multiplex PCR across 54 Vbeta, 13 Jbeta. One entry per CDR3 protein, called by TCRdb with MiXCR from the immunoSEQ multiplex PCR reads. This table holds approximately 130,000 distinct CDR3 sequences, about 93% found once. The chain links TRBV29-1 to TRBJ1-2; the D gene is possibly TRBD1 (6 bases). The receptor was derived from a human donor with multiple sclerosis. Sequencing used CD8+ T cells from PBMCs. CDR3 residues: CSVEQGTHGYTF. CDR3 DNA sequence: TGCAGCGTTGAACAGGGGACCCACGGCTACACCTTC.